The 30 T cell receptor beta chains below were found in one sample sequenced in a study of beta chain features in type 1 diabetes. No antigen has been assigned to these receptors. All of the isolated RNA was reverse transcribed, so expressed TCRB transcripts were sequenced. The protocol was immunoSEQ multiplex PCR, while the TCRdb copy is restricted to in-frame clones and leaves out a portion. The repertoire consists of 95,000 to 110,000 clones, with roughly 28% occurring once and the leading ten covering more than 0.5%. Findings of the study overall: TCRB CDR3 length was moderately but significantly reduced in all four CD4+ subsets of Type 1 diabetes patients.

The sample taken for sequencing was central memory CD4+ T cells from blood. The source of these receptors is a woman younger than 35 with type 1 diabetes.

The V gene is TRBV7-9, the J gene TRBJ2-1; TRBD2 aligns across 9 bases. V lost 3 bases, J lost 7 bases, and 7 bases stayed unmatched. The CDR3 covers 15 residues. The germline CDR1 and CDR2 sequences are SEHNR and FQNEAQ (reference sequence). The CDR3 here is CASSFNAGGPNEQFF. As DNA, the CDR3 is TGTGCCAGCAGCTTCAATGCGGGAGGGCCTAATGAGCAGTTCTTC. The complete variable domain, with remaining parts taken from reference TRBV7-9 and TRBJ2-1, reads DTGVSQNPRHKITKRGQNVTFRCDPISEHNRLYWYRQTLGQGPEFLTYFQNEAQLEKSRLLSDRFSAERPKGSFSTLEIQRTEQGDSAMYLCASSFNAGGPNEQFFGPGTRLTVL.

This rearrangement joins TRBV29-1 to TRBJ1-1; 8 bases are shared with TRBD1. Germline V gene lookup returns CDR1 SQVTM and CDR2 ANQGSEA. The CDR3 is 12 residues long. Trimming removed 4 bases from V and 4 bases from J; junction bases left unmatched: 2. The CDR3: CSVVTGGTEAFF. The CDR3 bases are TGCAGCGTTGTTACAGGGGGCACTGAAGCTTTCTTT.

This clone was picked up a small number of times. The CDR3 sequence: CASSFESAAVSSTDTQYF. CDR3 bases: TGTGCCAGCAGTTTTGAGTCGGCGGCGGTCTCTAGCACAGATACGCAGTATTTT. The chain recombines TRBV28 with TRBJ2-3; D is undetermined. Germline values: CDR1 MDHEN, CDR2 SYDVKM. The germline V and J ends were trimmed by 3 bases and 0 bases, with 19 bases remaining between them. This CDR3 has 18 amino acids.

The chain couples TRBV6-6 to TRBJ2-7; 7 positions match TRBD1. Germline V lookup: CDR1 MNHNY, CDR2 SVGAGI (reference sequence). The CDR3 is 13 amino acids. Trimming cost V 5 bases and J 9 bases; bases outside gene matches: 10. The chain's CDR3 is CASSPGTEPSQYF. CDR3 bases: TGTGCCAGCAGTCCCGGGACAGAGCCGTCGCAGTACTTC.

This clone was detected a few times. The CDR3 sequence is CASSQVDRVAGYTF. DNA for the CDR3: TGTGCCAGCAGCCAAGTTGACAGGGTGGCTGGCTACACCTTC. This chain connects TRBV14 to TRBJ1-2, with 7 bases aligning to TRBD1. The germline V gene has CDR1 SGHDN and CDR2 FVKESK. V lost 1 base to trimming and J lost 7 bases; unmatched junction nucleotides: 6. This CDR3 contains 14 residues. The full variable domain, completed using reference TRBV14 and TRBJ1-2, is EAGVTQFPSHSVIEKGQTVTLRCDPISGHDNLYWYRRVMGKEIKFLLHFVKESKQDESGMPNNRFLAERTGGTYSTLKVQPAELEDSGVYFCASSQVDRVAGYTFGSGTRLTVV.

This clone appeared a few times. The chain couples TRBV7-2 to TRBJ2-3; 8 nucleotides align to TRBD2. Germline V gives CDR1 SGHTA, CDR2 FQGNSA. V shed 4 bases and J 3 bases; nucleotides not matched to a gene: 6. This CDR3 is built from 15 residues. CDR3 nucleotides: TGTGCCAGCAGCTCCCGGGCGGGAGGTACAGATACGCAGTATTTT. Protein: CASSSRAGGTDTQYF. Complete variable domain (other parts from reference TRBV7-2 and TRBJ2-3): GAGVSQSPSNKVTEKGKDVELRCDPISGHTALYWYRQSLGQGLEFLIYFQGNSAPDKSGLPSDRFSAERTGGSVSTLTIQRTQQEDSAVYLCASSSRAGGTDTQYFGPGTRLTVL.

This clone has a handful of counts. V is TRBV18 and J is TRBJ2-1, with D possibly TRBD1 on 6 matching bases. V was trimmed by 5 bases and J by 1 base, leaving 24 bases between them. The CDR3 extends over 19 amino acids. Looked up from germline, CDR1 is KGHSH and CDR2 is LQKENI. The CDR3 here is CASSKTPNAGTGSYNEQFF. For the CDR3, the DNA is TGTGCCAGCTCAAAGACACCTAATGCCGGTACAGGGTCCTACAATGAGCAGTTCTTC.

The V call is TRBV5-1, the J call TRBJ1-2; no definite D call. The CDR3 loop spans 15 amino acids. Germline CDR1 reads SGHRS; CDR2 reads YFSETQ. V lost 0 bases and J lost 5, with 14 bases in between. CDR3 region: CASSLGAGIFYGYTF. DNA for the CDR3: TGCGCCAGCAGCTTGGGGGCAGGAATATTTTATGGCTACACCTTC.

J is TRBJ2-1 and V is TRBV7-8; D is ambiguous. The V and J ends lost 1 base and 1 base respectively, with 17 bases between them. CDR3 length: 18 residues. Germline V gene sequence: CDR1 SGHVS, CDR2 FQNEAQ. CDR3 nucleotide sequence: TGTGCCAGCAGCTTAGAGGCCCCTGTGCGGCTATCCTACAATGAGCAGTTCTTC. It translates to CASSLEAPVRLSYNEQFF.

This clone was seen only a few times. The chain uses TRBV28 and TRBJ2-7, with 8 nucleotides matching TRBD2. This CDR3 contains 16 residues. The trim removed 4 bases at V and 3 bases at J, leaving 11 bases unmatched. Germline loops: CDR1 MDHEN, CDR2 SYDVKM. The CDR3 loop is CASSSGVTSGHYEQYF. CDR3 sequence (DNA): TGTGCCAGCAGTTCAGGTGTCACTAGCGGCCACTACGAGCAGTACTTC.

The V call is TRBV5-1, the J call TRBJ1-5; tentative D call: TRBD1 (5 bases). Germline CDR1 reads SGHRS; CDR2 reads YFSETQ. V lost 2 bases and J 0 bases, leaving 18 bases between the germline ends. This CDR3 is built from 18 residues. The DNA of the CDR3 is TGCGCCAGCAGCTTTTTGCCCGGGACGCGGGATAGCAATCAGCCCCAGCATTTT. Residues: CASSFLPGTRDSNQPQHF.

The genes are TRBV5-6 and TRBJ2-3; 8 nucleotides align to TRBD2. Trimming took 6 bases from V and 6 from J; bases not matched to a gene: 21. The CDR3 consists of 18 residues. Germline V gene sequence: CDR1 SGHDT, CDR2 YYEEEE. The chain's CDR3 is CASTLMGTRGFASDTQYF. In nucleotides, the CDR3 is TGTGCCAGCACCCTGATGGGGACTAGAGGTTTTGCGTCGGATACGCAGTATTTT.

The rearrangement links TRBV4-1 to TRBJ2-3; the D gene is possibly TRBD1 (5 bases). Germline CDR1 is MGHRA and CDR2 is YSYEKL. Deletions cut 0 bases from V and 4 bases from J, with 17 bases between. The CDR3 runs to 17 residues. CDR3 loop: CASSQERRRVPSDTQYF. CDR3 coding DNA: TGCGCCAGCAGCCAAGAACGGCGCAGGGTGCCGTCAGATACGCAGTATTTT.

This chain joins TRBV11-2 and TRBJ2-1; tentatively, D is TRBD1 (6 bases). This CDR3 contains 14 residues. V lost 5 bases and J lost 9, with 17 bases in between. Looked up from germline, CDR1 is SGHAT and CDR2 is FQNNGV. The CDR3 DNA reads TGTGCCAGCAGCCCCAACAGGGACGCTATTGAGCAGTTCTTC. Amino acid sequence: CASSPNRDAIEQFF.

This clone showed up just a few times. In the same sample, other DNA sequences code for this CDR3. The V gene is TRBV5-1, the J gene TRBJ2-1; 8 positions match TRBD2. The germline V gene encodes CDR1 SGHRS and CDR2 YFSETQ. V shed 0 bases, J shed 2 bases, and the junction held 1 base outside the gene matches. The length of the CDR3 is 15 residues. CDR3 nucleotide sequence: TGCGCCAGCAGCTTGGGACTAGCGCCCTACAATGAGCAGTTCTTC. Its translation is CASSLGLAPYNEQFF.

This clone was observed a handful of times. Here the CDR3 reads CASSMVTGGRGEQYV. CDR3 bases: TGTGCCAGCTCAATGGTGACAGGGGGCCGAGGTGAGCAGTACGTC. The chain has TRBV18 and TRBJ2-7; TRBD1 aligns across 10 bases. Trimming removed 5 bases from V and 7 bases from J; junction bases left unmatched: 11. Germline lookup yields CDR1 KGHSH and CDR2 LQKENI. The CDR3 covers 15 residues.

The V and J genes are TRBV6-6 and TRBJ1-5; maybe TRBD1 (5 bases). The CDR3 has 15 amino acids. CDR1 MNHNY and CDR2 SVGAGI come from the germline V gene (reference sequence). Trimming shortened V by 7 bases and J by 0 bases, and 13 bases separated the two germline ends. The CDR3 DNA follows: TGTGCCAGCACCGGTGGGGGGAATAGCAATCAGCCCCAGCATTTT. It codes for CASTGGGNSNQPQHF.

The chain has TRBV15 and TRBJ2-3, with TRBD2 identical over 11 bases. Germline CDR1 LNHNV, CDR2 YYDKDF (reference sequence). V lost 5 bases to trimming and J lost 1 base; unmatched junction nucleotides: 2. The CDR3 spans 15 residues. CDR3 nucleotides: TGTGCCACCAGCGGGGGACTAGCGGGCACAGATACGCAGTATTTT. Residues: CATSGGLAGTDTQYF. Filled out from reference TRBV15 and TRBJ2-3, the complete variable domain reads DAMVIQNPRYQVTQFGKPVTLSCSQTLNHNVMYWYQQKSSQAPKLLFHYYDKDFNNEADTPDNFQSRRPNTSFCFLDIRSPGLGDTAMYLCATSGGLAGTDTQYFGPGTRLTVL.

V and J are TRBV7-2 and TRBJ2-7; unclear D gene. The CDR3 loop spans 12 amino acids. Germline V lookup: CDR1 SGHTA, CDR2 FQGNSA. V dropped 4 bases and J dropped 0 bases, with 4 bases sitting between them. Written as DNA, the CDR3 is TGTGCCAGCAGCTCGTTCTCCTACGAGCAGTACTTC. This sequence encodes CASSSFSYEQYF.

In this sample, this clone turned up a few times. This chain uses TRBV7-2 with TRBJ2-7, with D maybe TRBD1 (6 bases). There are 14 residues in the CDR3. V was pared by 1 base and J by 4 bases, with 11 bases between. Per the germline V gene, CDR1 is SGHTA and CDR2 is FQGNSA. In DNA form, the CDR3 reads TGTGCCAGCAGCTTAGGTTCCCAGGGGTACGAGCAGTACTTC. It codes for CASSLGSQGYEQYF.

The chain has TRBV19 and TRBJ2-5, with 9 positions matching TRBD1. This CDR3 has 16 amino acids. V shed 3 bases, J shed 1 base, and the junction held 6 bases outside the gene matches. CDR1 is LNHDA, CDR2 SQIVND, per germline (reference sequence). CDR3: CASSILGQGIQETQYF. The CDR3 DNA is TGTGCCAGTAGTATTTTGGGACAGGGCATCCAAGAGACCCAGTACTTC.

CDR3: CASSLYGNEQFF. The CDR3 DNA is TGCGCCAGCAGCTTGTACGGGAATGAGCAGTTCTTC. The chain has TRBV5-1 and TRBJ2-1; D is unresolved. The CDR3 consists of 12 residues. V was pared by 1 base and J by 7 bases, with 6 bases between. Germline V gene sequence: CDR1 SGHRS, CDR2 YFSETQ.

This clone was counted a single time. The J gene is TRBJ2-2, the V gene TRBV5-1, with a tentative D call TRBD2 (6 bases). CDR3 length: 15 residues. Deletions cut 0 bases from V and 5 bases from J, with 11 bases between. The germline gives CDR1 SGHRS, CDR2 YFSETQ. The CDR3 spells CASSLAWGRTGELFF. The CDR3 DNA reads TGCGCCAGCAGCTTGGCCTGGGGGAGGACCGGGGAGCTGTTTTTT.

This clone was counted between two and nine times. The chain recombines TRBV5-6 with TRBJ2-7, with D hard to call. The CDR3 extends over 14 amino acids. Germline V gene lookup returns CDR1 SGHDT and CDR2 YYEEEE. V was pared by 0 bases and J by 2 bases, with 9 bases between. The CDR3 region has the DNA TGTGCCAGCAGCTTGGCGCAGGCCCCCTACGAGCAGTACGTC. Amino acid sequence: CASSLAQAPYEQYV.

The V gene is TRBV6-1, the J gene TRBJ2-1; the D gene is possibly TRBD1 (5 bases). The CDR3 is 13 residues long. Germline lookup yields CDR1 MNHNS and CDR2 SASEGT. The V gene lost 4 bases and the J gene lost 5 bases, with 9 bases spanning the gap. CDR3 nucleotides: TGTGCCAGCAGTGGACGCAGGGACAATGAGCAGTTCTTC. Protein sequence: CASSGRRDNEQFF.

This clone showed up just a few times. Other DNA sequences of this sample code for an identical CDR3. V usage is TRBV12-5 and J usage is TRBJ2-3; no clear D. Germline CDR1 LGHNT, CDR2 FRNRAP. The CDR3 consists of 15 residues. Deletions cut 0 bases from V and 2 bases from J, with 9 bases between. This CDR3 is CASGLVLGPTDTQYF. The DNA of the CDR3 is TGTGCTAGTGGTTTGGTACTGGGCCCCACAGATACGCAGTATTTT.

The rearrangement links TRBV2 to TRBJ1-2, with D perhaps TRBD1 (5 bases). The CDR3 extends over 12 amino acids. The ends were cut back, 6 bases at V and 7 bases at J, with 12 bases in the middle. The germline CDR1 and CDR2 sequences are SNHLY and FYNNEI. CDR3 in amino acids: CASRSQGGGYTF. DNA of the CDR3: TGTGCCAGCAGGAGTCAGGGAGGTGGCTACACCTTC.

The chain uses TRBV30 and TRBJ2-7; tentatively, D is TRBD1 (6 bases). The CDR3 covers 13 residues. Germline lookup yields CDR1 GTSNPN and CDR2 SVGIG (reference sequence). V lost 1 base, J lost 3 bases, and 10 bases lay in between. Here the CDR3 reads CAWSEGHYYEQYF. The CDR3 DNA is TGTGCCTGGAGTGAGGGACATTACTACGAGCAGTACTTC.

This clone occurred a few times. This rearrangement joins TRBV6-6 to TRBJ2-5; 9 nucleotides line up with TRBD1. The germline CDR1 and CDR2 sequences are MNHNY and SVGAGI (reference sequence). Trimming took 6 bases from V and 4 from J; bases not matched to a gene: 6. The CDR3 covers 14 residues. CDR3 nucleotides: TGTGCCAGCAGGGGGACAGGGCGGACAGAGACCCAGTACTTC. This translates into CASRGTGRTETQYF.

This clone has a single count. The chain employs TRBV9 and TRBJ1-2; 12 nucleotides align to TRBD1. The CDR3 has 16 residues. Germline trimming cut 4 bases from V and 6 bases from J; bases unmatched to any gene: 10. Germline V CDR1 and CDR2: SGDLS, YYNGEE. The CDR3 is CASSPRGTGGGDGYTF. DNA of the CDR3: TGTGCCAGCAGCCCCCGGGGGACAGGGGGCGGCGATGGCTACACCTTC.